A single sample gave rise to the 20 T cell receptor beta chains below, sequenced in a study of cytomegalovirus exposure and HLA in healthy donors. 13 Jbeta primers and 60 Vbeta primers were used for the PCR. TCRdb's table, derived via immunoSEQ multiplex PCR, lists solely in-frame clones and lacks some. The data contain more than 120,000 clones, 82% of them singletons. Sequencing was performed on PBMCs. The receptor set was obtained from a male donor in good health and CMV-seronegative.

The gene calls are TRBV5-1 and TRBJ2-1; perhaps TRBD2 as D (6 bases). The CDR3 has 15 residues. V lost 0 bases and J 6 bases, leaving 13 bases between the germline ends. CDR1 and CDR2 (germline): SGHRS, YFSETQ. The CDR3 sequence: CASSLDPGRINEQFF. DNA for the CDR3: TGCGCCAGCAGCTTGGATCCGGGGAGGATCAATGAGCAGTTCTTC.

This chain uses TRBV19 with TRBJ2-7; 7 bases match TRBD2. J was trimmed by 3 bases and V by 3 bases; bases with no gene match: 8. Germline assignment: CDR1 LNHDA and CDR2 SQIVND (reference sequence). This CDR3 has 15 residues. In nucleotides, the CDR3 is TGTGCCAGTAGTATCTCTAGCGGAAGGCTCTACGAGCAGTACTTC. This encodes CASSISSGRLYEQYF.

This chain links TRBV7-9 with TRBJ2-2; TRBD2 might be the D (5 bases). Germline lookup yields CDR1 SEHNR and CDR2 FQNEAQ (reference sequence). V gave up 4 bases and J gave up 2 bases, with 11 bases separating them. The CDR3 extends over 15 amino acids. The CDR3 DNA reads as TGTGCCAGCAGCTGGAGGAACTCAAACACCGGGGAGCTGTTTTTT. Amino acids: CASSWRNSNTGELFF. Full variable domain (rest looked up from reference TRBV7-9 and TRBJ2-2): DTGVSQNPRHKITKRGQNVTFRCDPISEHNRLYWYRQTLGQGPEFLTYFQNEAQLEKSRLLSDRFSAERPKGSFSTLEIQRTEQGDSAMYLCASSWRNSNTGELFFGEGSRLTVL.

The chain recombines TRBV28 with TRBJ2-7, with a weak D call TRBD1 (6 bases). The germline CDR1 and CDR2 sequences are MDHEN and SYDVKM. The CDR3 is made up of 14 amino acids. Trimming removed 5 bases at V and 3 bases at J, with 14 bases between. This CDR3 is CASSPRQALYEQYF. The CDR3 region has the DNA TGTGCCAGCAGTCCGCGACAGGCCCTCTACGAGCAGTACTTC.

The gene calls are TRBV9 and TRBJ2-7, with 11 bases fitting TRBD2. Per germline, CDR1 SGDLS and CDR2 YYNGEE. The CDR3 runs 16 residues. The ends lost 4 bases at V and 2 bases at J; junction bases unmatched: 8. The CDR3 nucleotides read TGTGCCAGCAGCCCTCTCGGGACTAGCGGACCCTACGAGCAGTACTTC. Translating it yields CASSPLGTSGPYEQYF.

The chain joins TRBV7-2 to TRBJ1-2; D is undetermined. CDR3 length: 14 amino acids. The V end lost 1 base, the J end lost 0 bases, and 6 bases lay between the germline ends. Per the germline V gene, CDR1 is SGHTA and CDR2 is FQGNSA. The CDR3 here is CASSLVAANYGYTF. The DNA for the CDR3 is TGTGCCAGCAGCTTAGTGGCAGCTAACTATGGCTACACCTTC.

The chain uses TRBV9 and TRBJ2-1; the D gene is possibly TRBD2 (5 bases). From germline, CDR1 is SGDLS and CDR2 YYNGEE. The CDR3 consists of 12 residues. V gave up 1 base and J gave up 8 bases, with 7 bases separating them. The chain's CDR3 is CASSVRGYEQFF. The CDR3 DNA sequence: TGTGCCAGCAGCGTACGGGGATATGAGCAGTTCTTC.

This chain uses TRBV27 with TRBJ1-1, with 8 bases fitting TRBD1. Germline CDR1 reads MNHEY; CDR2 reads SMNVEV (reference sequence). The CDR3 covers 14 residues. Unmatched junction bases numbered 3, after V lost 2 bases and J lost 4 bases. CDR3 in amino acids: CASSLRTGSTEAFF. The CDR3 nucleotides read TGTGCCAGCAGTTTACGGACAGGGAGCACTGAAGCTTTCTTT.

This clone appeared a single time. This chain joins TRBV5-5 and TRBJ2-7; 8 bases agree with TRBD2. The germline V gene has CDR1 SGHKS and CDR2 YYEKEE (reference sequence). Trimming took 4 bases from V and 5 from J; bases not matched to a gene: 17. This CDR3 is built from 17 residues. Here the CDR3 DNA reads TGTGCCAGCAGCGTGGGACTAGGAGGGTGGTTTGAGGACGAGCAGTACTTC. Translation: CASSVGLGGWFEDEQYF.

The J gene is TRBJ2-2, the V gene TRBV7-6, with 7 positions matching TRBD2. Per germline, CDR1 SGHVS and CDR2 FNYEAQ. Losses at the gene ends were 5 bases for V and 0 bases for J; bases not matched to a gene: 3. The CDR3 sequence is 15 residues long. The CDR3 spells CASSLSGANTGELFF. CDR3 coding DNA: TGTGCCAGCAGCCTAAGCGGGGCGAACACCGGGGAGCTGTTTTTT.

This sequence joins TRBV7-9 and TRBJ2-3; TRBD1 might be the D (6 bases). The length of the CDR3 is 13 residues. V was pared by 5 bases and J by 4 bases, with 10 bases between. The V gene's germline CDR1 is SEHNR and CDR2 FQNEAQ (reference sequence). The CDR3 reads CASSVRTADTQYF. The CDR3 DNA sequence: TGTGCCAGCAGCGTAAGGACAGCAGATACGCAGTATTTT.

The chain links TRBV10-3 to TRBJ2-5; TRBD2 matches at 11 bases. The CDR3 contains 14 residues. CDR1 and CDR2 (germline): ENHRY, SYGVKD. Trimming at V came to 10 bases and at J to 7 bases, leaving 11 bases not matched to a gene. CDR3 coding DNA: TGTGCCACCAAACTAGCGGGAGAGCGGGGGACCCAGTACTTC. Translating it yields CATKLAGERGTQYF.

The chain couples TRBV11-2 to TRBJ2-2; 10 nucleotides align to TRBD2. The CDR3 runs to 18 residues. Trimming took 1 base from V and 3 from J; bases not matched to a gene: 8. CDR1 is SGHAT and CDR2 is FQNNGV in the germline V gene. The CDR3 region has the DNA TGTGCCAGCAGCTTAGCTCCGGGACTAGCGACCCACACCGGGGAGCTGTTTTTT. The encoded protein is CASSLAPGLATHTGELFF.

This chain uses TRBV2 with TRBJ1-1; possible D gene TRBD1, 5 bases. Germline-derived CDR1 and CDR2 are SNHLY and FYNNEI. This CDR3 contains 12 residues. V dropped 9 bases and J dropped 3 bases, with 11 bases sitting between them. The CDR3 DNA is TGTGCCAGGGACGGAGGGGACACTGAAGCTTTCTTT. Amino acid sequence: CARDGGDTEAFF.

The chain joins TRBV6-5 to TRBJ2-1; 14 nucleotides agree with TRBD2. Trimming removed 4 bases from V and 15 bases from J; junction bases left unmatched: 5. The CDR3 extends over 13 amino acids. The germline V gene encodes CDR1 MNHEY and CDR2 SVGAGI. CDR3 sequence: CASSFGTSGSLFF. The CDR3 nucleotides read TGTGCCAGCAGTTTCGGGACTAGCGGGAGTTTGTTCTTC.

The chain carries TRBV19 and TRBJ2-7; unclear D gene. The germline V gene has CDR1 LNHDA and CDR2 SQIVND (reference sequence). The CDR3 length is 15 residues. The V end lost 4 bases, the J end lost 3 bases, and 16 bases lay between the germline ends. The CDR3 region has the DNA TGTGCCAGTAGTAAGTCCCAAGCACCTGGCTACGAGCAGTACTTC. It codes for CASSKSQAPGYEQYF.

The chain joins TRBV6-9 to TRBJ2-5; no firm D call. The CDR3 loop spans 14 amino acids. Germline CDR1 MNHGY, CDR2 SVAAGI. Trimming shortened V by 1 base and J by 1 base, and 7 bases separated the two germline ends. The CDR3 reads CASSYCGFQETQYF. CDR3 nucleotides: TGTGCCAGCAGTTATTGCGGTTTCCAAGAGACCCAGTACTTC.

V usage is TRBV5-4 and J usage is TRBJ2-7, with D hard to call. The germline V gene has CDR1 SGHNT and CDR2 YYREEE (reference sequence). The CDR3 covers 11 residues. The V gene lost 0 bases and the J gene lost 6 bases, with 4 bases spanning the gap. CDR3 DNA: TGTGCCAGCAGCTTGGGTCTCGAGCAGTACTTC. Translating gives CASSLGLEQYF. Filled out from reference TRBV5-4 and TRBJ2-7, the complete variable domain reads ETGVTQSPTHLIKTRGQQVTLRCSSQSGHNTVSWYQQALGQGPQFIFQYYREEENGRGNFPPRFSGLQFPNYSSELNVNALELDDSALYLCASSLGLEQYFGPGTRLTVT.

The rearrangement links TRBV2 to TRBJ2-5; tentative D call: TRBD2 (5 bases). This CDR3 comprises 17 residues. V was pared by 1 base and J by 5 bases, with 20 bases between. Germline V gives CDR1 SNHLY, CDR2 FYNNEI. The CDR3 sequence is CASSEGGPQLGWETQYF. The DNA of the CDR3 is TGTGCCAGCAGTGAAGGAGGGCCTCAGCTTGGATGGGAGACCCAGTACTTC.

This chain joins TRBV28 and TRBJ2-3; D is undetermined. V was shortened by 6 bases and J by 1 base, with 11 bases between the two germline ends. The CDR3 runs 14 residues. CDR1 is MDHEN, CDR2 SYDVKM, per germline. CDR3 DNA sequence: TGTGCCAGCAGCACTTCTTCCCGCACAGATACGCAGTATTTT. Its translation is CASSTSSRTDTQYF.